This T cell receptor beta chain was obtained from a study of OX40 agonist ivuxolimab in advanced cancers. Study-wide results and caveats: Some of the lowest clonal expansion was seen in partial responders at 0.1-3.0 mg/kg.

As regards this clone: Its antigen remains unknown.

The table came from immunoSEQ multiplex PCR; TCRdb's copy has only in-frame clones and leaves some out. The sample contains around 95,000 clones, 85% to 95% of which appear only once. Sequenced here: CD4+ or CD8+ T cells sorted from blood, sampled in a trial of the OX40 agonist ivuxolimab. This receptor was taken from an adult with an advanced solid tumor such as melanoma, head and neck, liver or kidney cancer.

CDR3 coding DNA: TGCGCCAGCAGCTTCAGGGAGAACACTGAAGCTTTCTTT. Its translation is CASSFRENTEAFF. The V call is TRBV5-1, the J call TRBJ1-1, with a possible D match to TRBD1 (5 bases). Germline CDR1 reads SGHRS; CDR2 reads YFSETQ. Deletions cut 2 bases from V and 1 base from J, with 6 bases between. The CDR3 loop spans 13 amino acids.